This TCR beta chain was identified in a study of blood T cell repertoires in COVID-19. Sequenced by immunoSEQ multiplex PCR; TCRdb stores in-frame clones only, minus some. In the table there are some 120,000 clones, 90% of which are singletons. This CDR3 comprises 13 residues. Per the germline V gene, CDR1 is MNHNY and CDR2 is SVGAGI (reference sequence). Trimming removed 6 bases from V and 5 bases from J, with 11 bases in between. The specimen sequenced was peripheral blood. This TCR was recovered from a human donor with active COVID-19. The donor label of this sample is uncertain. This chain uses TRBV6-6 with TRBJ1-5; D possibly corresponds to TRBD1 (5 bases). For the CDR3, the DNA is TGTGCCAGCAGGGTCAGGGTAGATCAGCCCCAGCATTTT. Translated: CASRVRVDQPQHF.